One sample yielded the 10 T cell receptor beta chains listed below, sequenced in a study of T cells expressing NK-cell markers. TCRdb re-called the 5' RACE reads and catalogs CDR3 proteins one per entry, DNA excluded. This sample contains about 300,000 distinct CDR3 sequences. Sequencing was done on a sample of blood T cells: a sorted CD56 or NKG2C T cell subset, CD4+ or CD8+ T cells, or bulk PBMC T cells (not recorded which). The receptor set was obtained from a woman between 18 and 75 years old in good health.

This sequence joins TRBV6-1 and TRBJ1-3. The germline V gene has CDR1 MNHNS and CDR2 SASEGT. This CDR3 contains 15 residues. The CDR3 spells CASRRQGFSGNTIYF.

This chain links TRBV6-1 with TRBJ1-2; there is no DNA to check the TCRdb D call of TRBD1. Germline CDR1 reads MNHNS; CDR2 reads SASEGT. The CDR3 has 16 residues. The CDR3: CASSLGRLQEVYGYTF.

The chain has TRBV4-2 and TRBJ2-1; TCRdb's assignment of TRBD2 cannot be checked, as there is no DNA. The germline V gene encodes CDR1 LGHNA and CDR2 YNFKEQ. The CDR3 is 17 residues long. The CDR3 region is CASSHGTSASSYNEQFF.

This sequence joins TRBV5-1 and TRBJ2-2; TCRdb proposes TRBD2, but this gene call is untestable without DNA. The CDR3 sequence is 17 residues long. Germline V gene sequence: CDR1 SGHRS, CDR2 YFSETQ. This CDR3 is CASSKGDSGFVTGELFF. The entire variable domain, with the rest obtained from reference TRBV5-1 and TRBJ2-2, is as follows: KAGVTQTPRYLIKTRGQQVTLSCSPISGHRSVSWYQQTPGQGLQFLFEYFSETQRNKGNFPGRFSGRQFSNSRSEMNVSTLELGDSALYLCASSKGDSGFVTGELFFGEGSRLTVL.

The genes are TRBV20-1 and TRBJ2-5. In germline, CDR1 is DFQATT, CDR2 SNEGSKA (reference sequence). The CDR3 consists of 11 residues. The CDR3 is CSASWSETQYF.

The V and J genes are TRBV4-3 and TRBJ1-3; absent DNA, TCRdb's TRBD1 call cannot be checked. The CDR3 sequence is 14 residues long. Per the germline V gene, CDR1 is LGHNA and CDR2 is YSLEER. CDR3 residues: CASSQTGTGNTIYF.

This chain uses TRBV12-3 or TRBV12-4 with TRBJ1-2; lacking DNA, the TRBD1 call made by TCRdb goes unchecked. The CDR3 covers 14 residues. CDR3 loop: CASSRRQTNYGYTF.

This rearrangement joins TRBV2 to TRBJ2-1. Per germline, CDR1 SNHLY and CDR2 FYNNEI. This CDR3 has 14 residues. The CDR3 protein is CASSRSGTYNEQFF.

CDR3: CASSSTHGTGGEETQYF. The chain employs TRBV12-3 or TRBV12-4 and TRBJ2-5; the TRBD1 assignment by TCRdb is unverifiable without DNA. This CDR3 has 17 amino acids.

CDR3 protein: CSARLAGTTDTQYF. The genes are TRBV20-1 and TRBJ2-3; without DNA, the TCRdb call of TRBD2 cannot be checked. This CDR3 has 14 residues. The germline CDR1 and CDR2 sequences are DFQATT and SNEGSKA (reference sequence).